The 15 T cell receptor beta chains in this list originate from one sample, sequenced in a study of T cell changes during pregnancy in multiple sclerosis. This table comes from immunoSEQ multiplex PCR, and its TCRdb copy is limited to in-frame clones, with some not included. There are around 61,000 clones in the sample; more than 80% occur only once, and 0.89% lies in the top ten. Sequences were derived from peripheral blood, sampled in the first trimester of pregnancy. These receptors were taken from a female donor in good health, enrolled as a control in a pregnancy study.

The chain is built from TRBV4-3 and TRBJ1-5; D not resolved. The V gene's germline CDR1 is LGHNA and CDR2 YSLEER. The CDR3 consists of 15 residues. V lost 0 bases, J lost 2 bases, and 8 bases lay in between. The CDR3 protein is CASSQDTQGNQPQHF. In DNA form, the CDR3 reads TGCGCCAGCAGCCAAGATACCCAGGGCAATCAGCCCCAGCATTTT.

V and J are TRBV4-1 and TRBJ1-5; a possible D gene is TRBD1 (6 bases). Germline V gene sequence: CDR1 MGHRA, CDR2 YSYEKL. The CDR3 runs 14 residues. V lost 2 bases and J 3 bases, leaving 8 bases between the germline ends. The CDR3 region is CASSQQGSNQPQHF. CDR3 DNA: TGCGCCAGCAGCCAACAGGGGTCCAATCAGCCCCAGCATTTT.

CDR3 in DNA: TGCGCCAGCGGACTAACGGGGGAATCCTACAATGAGCAGTTCTTC. This translates into CASGLTGESYNEQFF. The J gene is TRBJ2-1, the V gene TRBV5-1, with a possible D match to TRBD2 (6 bases). V gave up 7 bases and J gave up 1 base, with 15 bases separating them. This CDR3 is 15 amino acids long. Germline CDR1 SGHRS, CDR2 YFSETQ.

The V and J genes are TRBV19 and TRBJ2-1, with 7 bases identical to TRBD1. Germline CDR1 LNHDA, CDR2 SQIVND (reference sequence). Trimming removed 3 bases from V and 13 bases from J; junction bases left unmatched: 9. This CDR3 has 13 amino acids. CDR3 sequence: CASSMTRQGPQFF. The DNA for the CDR3 is TGTGCCAGTAGTATGACCCGACAGGGCCCACAGTTCTTC. Combining the CDR3 with reference TRBV19 and TRBJ2-1 gives the whole variable domain DGGITQSPKYLFRKEGQNVTLSCEQNLNHDAMYWYRQDPGQGLRLIYYSQIVNDFQKGDIAEGYSVSREKKESFPLTVTSAQKNPTAFYLCASSMTRQGPQFFGPGTRLTVL.

The J gene is TRBJ1-6, the V gene TRBV9; D not resolved. Per the germline V gene, CDR1 is SGDLS and CDR2 is YYNGEE. V was clipped by 2 bases and J by 0 bases, with 6 bases between them. The CDR3 is made up of 15 amino acids. Here the CDR3 reads CASSVSGSYNSPLHF. The CDR3 DNA reads as TGTGCCAGCAGCGTGAGCGGCTCCTATAATTCACCCCTCCACTTT.

The rearrangement joins TRBV6-1 to TRBJ2-2, with 7 bases matching TRBD1. Germline V lookup: CDR1 MNHNS, CDR2 SASEGT. The V gene end was trimmed by 11 bases and the J gene end by 5 bases; junction bases not matched to a gene: 8. CDR3 length equals 13 residues. CDR3 amino acids: CAHNTGATGELFF. For the CDR3, the DNA is TGTGCCCACAATACAGGGGCGACCGGGGAGCTGTTTTTT.

The chain uses TRBV13 and TRBJ2-1; 10 nucleotides align to TRBD2. The V gene end was trimmed by 0 bases and the J gene end by 4 bases; junction bases not matched to a gene: 3. The CDR3 consists of 16 residues. Germline V gene data show CDR1 as PRHDT and CDR2 as FYEKMQ (reference sequence). CDR3 sequence reads: CASSLGAGGYYNEQFF. The CDR3 DNA follows: TGTGCCAGCAGCTTAGGAGCGGGGGGGTATTACAATGAGCAGTTCTTC.

The chain recombines TRBV4-3 with TRBJ1-2; D possibly corresponds to TRBD1 (5 bases). Trimming pared 4 bases from V and 4 bases from J, leaving 16 bases between. Germline V gene sequence: CDR1 LGHNA, CDR2 YSLEER. The CDR3 has 15 amino acids. This CDR3 is CASSPTGGGGYGYTF. CDR3 sequence (DNA): TGCGCCAGCAGCCCCACCGGCGGGGGAGGCTATGGCTACACCTTC.

The chain links TRBV19 to TRBJ1-2; no reliable D call. The CDR3 has 15 residues. Trimming removed 0 bases from V and 1 base from J, with 9 bases in between. In germline, CDR1 is LNHDA, CDR2 SQIVND (reference sequence). CDR3 sequence (DNA): TGTGCCAGTAGTATAGAGCTGGGCCTTAACTATGGCTACACCTTC. Protein: CASSIELGLNYGYTF.

This clone was seen a single time. The genes are TRBV6-6 and TRBJ1-1; possible D gene TRBD1, 5 bases. V gave up 7 bases and J gave up 0 bases, with 12 bases separating them. The CDR3 sequence is 14 residues long. The V gene's germline CDR1 is MNHNY and CDR2 SVGAGI (reference sequence). The CDR3 is CASKMGRVNTEAFF. The CDR3 region has the DNA TGTGCCAGCAAGATGGGCAGGGTGAACACTGAAGCTTTCTTT.

The V and J genes are TRBV28 and TRBJ2-2, with D perhaps TRBD1 (6 bases). The CDR3 sequence is 17 residues long. V lost 10 bases and J 3 bases, leaving 24 bases between the germline ends. The germline V gene encodes CDR1 MDHEN and CDR2 SYDVKM. The CDR3 DNA sequence: TGTGCCATCACACGAGGACAGTTCGCCGCCGACACCGGGGAGCTGTTTTTT. Translation gives CAITRGQFAADTGELFF.

The chain has TRBV4-2 and TRBJ2-2, with TRBD2 matching over 7 bases. Germline values: CDR1 LGHNA, CDR2 YNFKEQ. This CDR3 region has 15 residues. V was pared by 1 base and J by 8 bases, with 7 bases of the junction left unmatched. CDR3 sequence: CASSQVSREGGELFF. The CDR3 bases are TGTGCCAGCAGCCAAGTCTCCAGGGAGGGGGGGGAGCTGTTTTTT.

This clone is a singleton in its sample. The gene calls are TRBV27 and TRBJ1-2; tentative D call: TRBD1 (6 bases). Germline V gene data show CDR1 as MNHEY and CDR2 as SMNVEV (reference sequence). The CDR3 has 16 amino acids. Trimming took off 3 bases at V and 0 bases at J, with 14 bases between the two ends. The CDR3 region has the DNA TGTGCCAGCAGTTTGCAAAGGACAGCCTCTAACTATGGCTACACCTTC. Protein: CASSLQRTASNYGYTF.

J is TRBJ2-7 and V is TRBV11-2; 8 positions agree with TRBD2. V lost 1 base, J lost 0 bases, and 8 bases stayed unmatched. CDR3 length: 17 residues. The germline V gene encodes CDR1 SGHAT and CDR2 FQNNGV. CDR3 DNA sequence: TGTGCCAGCAGCTTAGTGTCGGGGGGGCGCTCCTCCTACGAGCAGTACTTC. Its protein product is CASSLVSGGRSSYEQYF. The whole variable domain, filled in from reference TRBV11-2 and TRBJ2-7, reads EAGVAQSPRYKIIEKRQSVAFWCNPISGHATLYWYQQILGQGPKLLIQFQNNGVVDDSQLPKDRFSAERLKGVDSTLKIQPAKLEDSAVYLCASSLVSGGRSSYEQYFGPGTRLTVT.

The V gene is TRBV18, the J gene TRBJ2-7; TRBD1 might be the D (5 bases). With 2 bases removed from V and 2 bases from J, the gap between germline ends came to 16 bases. CDR3 size: 16 residues. The germline CDR1 and CDR2 sequences are KGHSH and LQKENI. CDR3 nucleotide sequence: TGTGCCAGCTCACCAAGGAAAACAACAGGCCCCTACGAGCAGTACTTC. As protein: CASSPRKTTGPYEQYF.